These 25 T cell receptor beta chains were sequenced from one sample in a study of T cell repertoires in ileal Crohn's disease (dated by TCRdb to about 2019). The library was obtained by the immunoSEQ multiplex PCR assay. The immuneACCESS repertoire file appears here via TCRdb, limited to in-frame rearrangements. These files lack a portion of the clones; in checked studies, under half of the deficit traces to unresolved V genes, and the cause of the others is not known. For this sample there are over 14,000 clones; 75% to 80% appear just once. The top ten clonotypes cover 3.5% to 5.5% of the sample. Sample: ileal tissue. The receptors here all came from an adult with Crohn's disease.

The chain joins TRBV25-1 to TRBJ2-4; D perhaps matches TRBD1 (6 bases). Germline-derived CDR1 and CDR2 are MGHDK and SYGVNS. The V end was cut by 3 bases, the J end by 2 bases, with 11 bases between. CDR3 length: 15 residues. The CDR3 coding sequence is TGTGCCAGCAGTGACCCTGGACAGCCCAAAAACATTCAGTACTTC. Translated: CASSDPGQPKNIQYF.

The chain joins TRBV27 to TRBJ2-7; TRBD2 agrees at 9 bases. The V and J ends lost 6 bases and 2 bases, in that order; junction bases with no gene match: 5. This CDR3 has 14 amino acids. Germline CDR1 MNHEY, CDR2 SMNVEV (reference sequence). DNA of the CDR3: TGTGCCAGCAGAGGGCTAGCGGGAACCTACGAGCAGTACTTC. Residues: CASRGLAGTYEQYF.

The gene calls are TRBV2 and TRBJ1-5; D unclear. This CDR3 is 14 amino acids long. Trimming took off 3 bases at V and 4 bases at J, with 10 bases between the two ends. Germline CDR1 reads SNHLY; CDR2 reads FYNNEI. CDR3 in amino acids: CASSDAGGNQPQHF. The CDR3 DNA is TGTGCCAGCAGTGATGCGGGCGGGAATCAGCCCCAGCATTTT.

This clone was detected a few times. The J gene is TRBJ2-3, the V gene TRBV29-1; 11 nucleotides align to TRBD2. This CDR3 region has 15 residues. Germline V gene sequence: CDR1 SQVTM, CDR2 ANQGSEA. The ends lost 7 bases at V and 5 bases at J; junction bases unmatched: 11. The chain's CDR3 is CSAPAPTSGKDTQYF. CDR3 bases: TGCAGCGCCCCCGCCCCGACTAGCGGGAAAGATACGCAGTATTTT.

The CDR3, as DNA: TGTGCCAGCAGCCCCCAGGGACAGATGAACACTGAAGCTTTCTTT. This gives the protein CASSPQGQMNTEAFF. The chain uses TRBV7-3 and TRBJ1-1, with 7 bases identical to TRBD1. The CDR3 length is 15 residues. Trimming cost V 5 bases and J 0 bases; bases outside gene matches: 6. Germline V CDR1 and CDR2: SGHTA, FQGTGA.

V gene TRBV5-5 combines with J gene TRBJ1-5; D unclear. The CDR3 contains 17 residues. Deletions cut 0 bases from V and 2 bases from J, with 15 bases between. Germline CDR1 and CDR2: SGHKS and YYEKEE (reference sequence). As DNA, the CDR3 is TGTGCCAGCAGCTTGGGTCCCAGATCCGGGGGCAATCAGCCCCAGCATTTT. Its translation: CASSLGPRSGGNQPQHF.

The chain has TRBV11-2 and TRBJ1-1; 10 nucleotides agree with TRBD1. This CDR3 spans 15 amino acids. Germline CDR1 SGHAT, CDR2 FQNNGV. V shed 5 bases and J 6 bases; nucleotides not matched to a gene: 9. The CDR3 loop reads CASSGGQGGSAEAFF. The CDR3 coding sequence is TGTGCCAGCAGCGGAGGACAGGGGGGTTCCGCTGAAGCTTTCTTT.

The V and J genes are TRBV5-8 and TRBJ1-5; TRBD1 agrees at 12 bases. The CDR3 is 18 residues long. V lost 5 bases and J lost 2; bases outside the gene matches: 11. Germline V gene lookup returns CDR1 SGHTS and CDR2 YDEGEE. This CDR3 is CASRPGTGGTGGNQPQHF. CDR3 sequence (DNA): TGTGCCAGCAGACCCGGGACAGGGGGCACGGGGGGCAATCAGCCCCAGCATTTT. Drawing the rest from reference TRBV5-8 and TRBJ1-5, the complete variable domain is EAGVTQSPTHLIKTRGQQATLRCSPISGHTSVYWYQQALGLGLQFLLWYDEGEERNRGNFPPRFSGRQFPNYSSELNVNALELEDSALYLCASRPGTGGTGGNQPQHFGDGTRLSIL.

The chain employs TRBV4-2 and TRBJ1-2; D might be TRBD1 (5 bases). The CDR3 extends over 13 amino acids. The germline V and J ends were trimmed by 3 bases and 4 bases, with 9 bases remaining between them. Germline-derived CDR1 and CDR2 are LGHNA and YNFKEQ. In DNA form, the CDR3 reads TGTGCCAGCAGCCAGCTGGACACCTATGGCTACACCTTC. Its protein is CASSQLDTYGYTF.

The J gene is TRBJ2-3, the V gene TRBV6-4, with D perhaps matching TRBD2 (5 bases). CDR1 and CDR2 from the germline V gene are MRHNA and SNTAGT. V lost 4 bases to trimming and J lost 2 bases, with 7 bases between them. The CDR3 length is 13 residues. The CDR3 is CASSVGDTDTQYF. The CDR3 nucleotides are TGTGCCAGCAGTGTCGGGGACACAGATACGCAGTATTTT.

This clone has a handful of counts. This chain joins TRBV18 and TRBJ2-7, with 10 bases matching TRBD1. Germline V gene lookup returns CDR1 KGHSH and CDR2 LQKENI. The CDR3 has 15 amino acids. V dropped 4 bases and J dropped 3; count of bases not matched to a gene: 6. The CDR3 region is CASSRDGQGDYEQYF. The CDR3 DNA reads TGTGCCAGCTCACGTGACGGACAGGGGGACTACGAGCAGTACTTC.

This clone has only one observation. V is TRBV7-3 and J is TRBJ2-1, with a weak D call TRBD1 (6 bases). V lost 1 base to trimming and J lost 5 bases, with 12 bases between them. This CDR3 comprises 15 residues. The germline gives CDR1 SGHTA, CDR2 FQGTGA. As DNA, the CDR3 is TGTGCCAGCAGCTTAAAATCACAGGGAAACAATGAGCAGTTCTTC. Its protein product is CASSLKSQGNNEQFF.

This chain uses TRBV6-5 with TRBJ2-5; tentative D call: TRBD2 (6 bases). Germline V CDR1 and CDR2: MNHEY, SVGAGI. The CDR3 contains 15 residues. Trimming shortened V by 8 bases and J by 5 bases, and 21 bases separated the two germline ends. CDR3 sequence: CASRKRASVQETQYF. The CDR3 DNA is TGTGCCAGCCGTAAACGGGCTAGCGTTCAGGAGACCCAGTACTTC.

This sequence joins TRBV28 and TRBJ1-5, with a possible D match to TRBD1 (5 bases). The V end lost 7 bases, the J end lost 5 bases, and 18 bases lay between the germline ends. CDR1 and CDR2 from the germline V gene are MDHEN and SYDVKM. This CDR3 spans 15 amino acids. CDR3 protein: CASNRRRGSYQPQHF. CDR3 nucleotides: TGTGCCAGCAATAGGCGGAGGGGAAGTTATCAGCCCCAGCATTTT. The full variable domain, rest sourced from reference TRBV28 and TRBJ1-5, is DVKVTQSSRYLVKRTGEKVFLECVQDMDHENMFWYRQDPGLGLRLIYFSYDVKMKEKGDIPEGYSVSREKKERFSLILESASTNQTSMYLCASNRRRGSYQPQHFGDGTRLSIL.

The V call is TRBV7-9, the J call TRBJ1-2; D gene unclear. V lost 0 bases and J lost 7, with 9 bases in between. Germline-derived CDR1 and CDR2 are SEHNR and FQNEAQ (reference sequence). The CDR3 has 13 amino acids. DNA of the CDR3: TGTGCCAGCAGCTTAGCAGATGGTAGTGGCTACACCTTC. Protein product: CASSLADGSGYTF.

This clone was picked up a small number of times. The rearrangement uses TRBV19 and TRBJ1-5; TRBD1 is a possible D gene (5 bases). V gave up 5 bases and J gave up 0 bases, with 20 bases separating them. The length of the CDR3 is 18 residues. Germline assignment: CDR1 LNHDA and CDR2 SQIVND (reference sequence). The CDR3 protein is CASSLGSGVGYSNQPQHF. The CDR3 DNA sequence: TGTGCCAGTAGTTTGGGTTCGGGGGTTGGGTATAGCAATCAGCCCCAGCATTTT.

This clone was seen a handful of times. The rearrangement uses TRBV7-2 and TRBJ1-6; D is perhaps TRBD1 (6 bases). The CDR3 sequence is 13 residues long. Germline CDR1 reads SGHTA; CDR2 reads FQGNSA. The V and J ends lost 4 bases and 14 bases respectively, with 15 bases between them. CDR3 sequence (DNA): TGTGCCAGCAGCTCAGGACAGATCTTGGCCCTCCACTTT. It translates to CASSSGQILALHF.

The chain links TRBV5-1 to TRBJ2-6; D unresolved. Per the germline V gene, CDR1 is SGHRS and CDR2 is YFSETQ. Between the trimmed V and J ends, which lost 3 bases and 0 bases, there was a span of 22 bases. The CDR3 covers 20 residues. CDR3 amino acids: CASSSGLYYESYSGANVLTF. The CDR3 nucleotides are TGCGCCAGCAGCTCCGGCTTATACTACGAGTCGTACTCTGGGGCCAACGTCCTGACTTTC. The full variable domain, in which reference TRBV5-1 and TRBJ2-6 provide the parts outside the CDR3, is KAGVTQTPRYLIKTRGQQVTLSCSPISGHRSVSWYQQTPGQGLQFLFEYFSETQRNKGNFPGRFSGRQFSNSRSEMNVSTLELGDSALYLCASSSGLYYESYSGANVLTFGAGSRLTVL.

The J gene is TRBJ2-1, the V gene TRBV11-2; a possible D gene is TRBD2 (5 bases). This CDR3 contains 17 residues. Per the germline V gene, CDR1 is SGHAT and CDR2 is FQNNGV. V was cut by 1 base and J by 9 bases, with 22 bases left in between. CDR3 DNA sequence: TGTGCCAGCAGCTTAGGAACGTGGGAGCGGAATAACGGTGAGCAGTTCTTC. Its translation is CASSLGTWERNNGEQFF.

The V call is TRBV2, the J call TRBJ2-1; TRBD2 aligns across 10 bases. Germline lookup yields CDR1 SNHLY and CDR2 FYNNEI. This CDR3 is built from 16 residues. V lost 6 bases and J lost 6; bases outside the gene matches: 11. CDR3 amino acids: CASSLMSGGAGNEQFF. CDR3 sequence (DNA): TGTGCCAGCAGCCTGATGAGCGGGGGGGCCGGCAATGAGCAGTTCTTC.

This rearrangement joins TRBV5-8 to TRBJ2-1; 8 nucleotides align to TRBD1. This CDR3 has 15 amino acids. Germline V lookup: CDR1 SGHTS, CDR2 YDEGEE. Trimming at V came to 0 bases and at J to 4 bases, leaving 3 bases not matched to a gene. The CDR3 region is CASSLARTGYNEQFF. The CDR3 nucleotides are TGTGCCAGCAGCTTGGCGAGGACAGGGTACAATGAGCAGTTCTTC.

The CDR3 DNA follows: TGTGCCAGCAGTCAGACACGATCTCAAGAGACCCAGTACTTC. This codes for CASSQTRSQETQYF. The V and J genes are TRBV2 and TRBJ2-5; D gene ambiguous. Germline lookup yields CDR1 SNHLY and CDR2 FYNNEI. Trimming shortened V by 5 bases and J by 2 bases, and 12 bases separated the two germline ends. The CDR3 loop spans 14 amino acids.

This clone was counted once. This CDR3 reads CASSPFRGGATDTQYF. Here the CDR3 DNA reads TGTGCCAGCTCACCTTTTCGCGGGGGGGCGACAGATACGCAGTATTTT. The V call is TRBV18, the J call TRBJ2-3, with 9 nucleotides matching TRBD2. V dropped 3 bases and J dropped 3; count of bases not matched to a gene: 7. Per germline, CDR1 KGHSH and CDR2 LQKENI. The CDR3 length is 16 residues.

This sequence joins TRBV6-5 and TRBJ2-2; 12 nucleotides align to TRBD2. CDR1 is MNHEY, CDR2 SVGAGI, per germline. This CDR3 is built from 15 residues. The V gene end was trimmed by 6 bases and the J gene end by 5 bases; junction bases not matched to a gene: 4. As DNA, the CDR3 is TGTGCCAGCAGAACTAGCGGGGGGTATACCGGGGAGCTGTTTTTT. This codes for CASRTSGGYTGELFF.

CDR3: CASSSLLAGGPYNEQFF. Here the CDR3 DNA reads TGCGCCAGCAGCTCTCTTCTAGCGGGGGGGCCCTACAATGAGCAGTTCTTC. The chain recombines TRBV5-1 with TRBJ2-1, with 12 positions matching TRBD2. There are 17 residues in the CDR3. With 3 bases clipped from V and 2 bases from J, the junction kept 6 bases outside the gene matches. Germline values: CDR1 SGHRS, CDR2 YFSETQ. Together with reference TRBV5-1 and TRBJ2-1, the CDR3 gives the full variable domain: KAGVTQTPRYLIKTRGQQVTLSCSPISGHRSVSWYQQTPGQGLQFLFEYFSETQRNKGNFPGRFSGRQFSNSRSEMNVSTLELGDSALYLCASSSLLAGGPYNEQFFGPGTRLTVL.